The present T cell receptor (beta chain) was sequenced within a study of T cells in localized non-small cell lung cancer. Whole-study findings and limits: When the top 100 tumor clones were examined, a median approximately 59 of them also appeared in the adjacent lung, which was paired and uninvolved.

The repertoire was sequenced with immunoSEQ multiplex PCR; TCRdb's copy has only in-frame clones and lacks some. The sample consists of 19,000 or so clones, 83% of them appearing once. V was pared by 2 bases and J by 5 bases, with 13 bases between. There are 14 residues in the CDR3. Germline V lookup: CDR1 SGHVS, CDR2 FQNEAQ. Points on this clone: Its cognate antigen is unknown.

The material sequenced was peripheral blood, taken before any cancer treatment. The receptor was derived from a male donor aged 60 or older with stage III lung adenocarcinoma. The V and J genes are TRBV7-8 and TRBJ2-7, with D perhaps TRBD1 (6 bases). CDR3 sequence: CASSLQGLVNEQYF. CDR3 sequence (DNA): TGTGCCAGCAGCTTACAGGGGTTAGTTAACGAGCAGTACTTC.